This is a list of T cell receptor beta chains from one sample in a study of blood T cell repertoires in COVID-19. TCRdb's copy holds only in-frame clones and misses some; the assay was immunoSEQ multiplex PCR. The table includes fewer than 350,000 clones, roughly 90% detected once. The sequencing sample was made of PBMCs or T cells enriched from blood (not recorded which). These receptors came from a woman in her forties with acute COVID-19. The CDR3 runs from the conserved cysteine through the conserved F or W. A D gene is named only where the DNA matches it firmly. Clone size is stated in some rows and not others, as once, few, many or a class when expanded.

>.|16|TRBJ2-5|TRBD2|TRBV7-2
TGTGCCAGCAGCTTAGGGGGGACTAGTGGTTGGGAGACCCAGTACTTC
CASSLGGTSGWETQYF
>.|16|TRBJ1-4|.|TRBV5-4
TGTGCCAGCAGCTTGGGGACAGCTACAATTGGTGAAAAACTGTTTTTT
CASSLGTATIGEKLFF
>.|15|TRBJ2-7|.|TRBV7-9
TGTGCCAGCAGCCTGGCGGAGGGGAGATCCTACGAGCAGTACTTC
CASSLAEGRSYEQYF
>.|11|TRBJ2-1|.|TRBV12-3/TRBV12-4
TGTGCCAGCAGAAGCAACAATGAGCAGTTCTTC
CASRSNNEQFF
>.|15|TRBJ2-5|TRBD2|TRBV7-8
TGTGCCAGCAGCTTGATAGCGGGAGGGCCGGAGACCCAGTACTTC
CASSLIAGGPETQYF
>.|11|TRBJ1-2|.|TRBV2
TGTGCCAGCCAGGCACAATATGGCTACACCTTC
CASQAQYGYTF
>.|11|TRBJ1-3|.|TRBV20-1
TGCAGTGCTACCCATCCGGGGACCATATATTTT
CSATHPGTIYF
>.|13|TRBJ2-7|.|TRBV18
TGTGCCAGCTCATTTGGACAGAACTACGAGCAGTACTTC
CASSFGQNYEQYF
>.|15|TRBJ1-2|.|TRBV9
TGTGCCAGCAGCCCCAGCGGGGGCTCTAAGGGTGGCTACACCTTC
CASSPSGGSKGGYTF
>few|14|TRBJ2-1|TRBD1|TRBV28
TGTGCCAGCAGTTCCCTGACAGGGGCTGGGGAGCAGTTCTTC
CASSSLTGAGEQFF
>.|17|TRBJ2-1|TRBD1|TRBV4-1
TGCGCCAGCAGCCAAGTGTCACAGGGGGGAGGTTACAATGAGCAGTTCTTC
CASSQVSQGGGYNEQFF
>.|15|TRBJ2-1|TRBD1|TRBV7-9
TGTGCCAGCAGCACTGGGACAGGCTCCTACAATGAGCAGTTCTTC
CASSTGTGSYNEQFF
>.|13|TRBJ2-3|.|TRBV7-2
TGTGCCAGCAGCTCCGGAGCACGGGGAGGGCAGTATTTT
CASSSGARGGQYF
>.|17|TRBJ2-6|.|TRBV2
TGTGCCAGCAGTGAAGCGCGGCGGGTCTCTGGGGCCAACGTCCTGACTTTC
CASSEARRVSGANVLTF
>.|17|TRBJ1-6|.|TRBV28
TGTGCCAGCAGTTTAAAAATACAGAGCTCCTATAATTCACCCCTCCACTTT
CASSLKIQSSYNSPLHF
>.|17|TRBJ1-2|TRBD1|TRBV6-2/TRBV6-3
TGTGCCAGCAGTTACGGGCGCGGGACAGGGGCTAACTATGGCTACACCTTC
CASSYGRGTGANYGYTF
>.|15|TRBJ2-1|.|TRBV19
TGTGCCAGTAGTATAGAGGGCAGCTCCTACAATGAGCAGTTCTTC
CASSIEGSSYNEQFF
>.|18|TRBJ1-4|.|TRBV18
TGTGCCAGCTCCCTCGATGGGGCTATGGGGAGGAAGAATGAAAAACTGTTTTTT
CASSLDGAMGRKNEKLFF
>.|20|TRBJ2-2|TRBD1|TRBV3-1/TRBV3-2
TGTGCCAGCAGCCAAGCAGGGATGGGACAGGGGGCGGGCAACACCGGGGAGCTGTTTTTT
CASSQAGMGQGAGNTGELFF
>.|12|TRBJ2-1|.|TRBV15
TGTGCCACCAGCAGTGAGGGCAATGAGCAGTTCTTC
CATSSEGNEQFF
>.|11|TRBJ2-3|.|TRBV29-1
TGCAGCGTTGAGGAGGGCGGTACGCAGTATTTT
CSVEEGGTQYF
>.|14|TRBJ1-2|.|TRBV5-6
TGTGCCAGCAGCTTGGATACAGGGACCTATGGCTACACCTTC
CASSLDTGTYGYTF
>.|15|TRBJ1-2|.|TRBV5-5
TGTGCCAGCAGCTTGGCCGTAAGCCTTTCCTATGGCTACACCTTC
CASSLAVSLSYGYTF
>.|13|TRBJ2-1|TRBD2|TRBV29-1
TGCAGCGGTGGACTAGCGGGTAGGAATGAGCAGTTCTTC
CSGGLAGRNEQFF
>.|15|TRBJ2-1|.|TRBV7-9
TGTGCCAGCAGCTCCTACAGAAGCTCCTACAATGAGCAGTTCTTC
CASSSYRSSYNEQFF
>.|15|TRBJ1-2|.|TRBV5-1
TGCGCCAGCAGCGGCAGGGGACCAAGCTCAGGGGGCTACACCTTC
CASSGRGPSSGGYTF
>.|14|TRBJ2-1|.|TRBV7-8
TGTGCCAGCAGCTTAGACAGGGTAACCGATGAGCAGTTCTTC
CASSLDRVTDEQFF
>.|17|TRBJ2-7|.|TRBV1
TGCACCAGCAGCCCCCTGGGGCTAGCGGGGAGCTCCTACGAGCAGTACTTC
CTSSPLGLAGSSYEQYF
>.|15|TRBJ2-2|TRBD2|TRBV7-2
TGTGCCAGCAGCTTCGGGACTAGCATCTCCGGGGAGCTGTTTTTT
CASSFGTSISGELFF
>once|14|TRBJ1-1|TRBD1|TRBV19
TGTGCCAGTAGAGGGGGACAGAAGCTCACTGAAGCTTTCTTT
CASRGGQKLTEAFF
>.|12|TRBJ2-3|.|TRBV19
TGTGCCAGTAGTCCCCAGTTCGGGGAGCAGTATTTT
CASSPQFGEQYF